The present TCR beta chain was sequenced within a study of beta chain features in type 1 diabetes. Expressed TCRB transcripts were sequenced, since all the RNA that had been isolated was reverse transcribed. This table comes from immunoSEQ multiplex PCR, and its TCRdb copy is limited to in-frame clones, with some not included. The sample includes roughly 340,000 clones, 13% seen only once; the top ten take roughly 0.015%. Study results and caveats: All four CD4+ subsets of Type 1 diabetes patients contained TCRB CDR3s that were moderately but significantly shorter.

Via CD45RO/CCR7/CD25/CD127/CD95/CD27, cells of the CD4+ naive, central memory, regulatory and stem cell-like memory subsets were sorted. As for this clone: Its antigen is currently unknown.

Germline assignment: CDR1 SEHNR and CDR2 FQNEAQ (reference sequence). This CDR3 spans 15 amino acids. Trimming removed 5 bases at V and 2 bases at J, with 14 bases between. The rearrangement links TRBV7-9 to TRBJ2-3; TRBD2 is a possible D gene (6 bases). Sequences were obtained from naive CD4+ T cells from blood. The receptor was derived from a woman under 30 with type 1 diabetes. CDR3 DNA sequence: TGTGCCAGCAGCGCGGGACTCTCCTCCACAGATACGCAGTATTTT. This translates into CASSAGLSSTDTQYF.